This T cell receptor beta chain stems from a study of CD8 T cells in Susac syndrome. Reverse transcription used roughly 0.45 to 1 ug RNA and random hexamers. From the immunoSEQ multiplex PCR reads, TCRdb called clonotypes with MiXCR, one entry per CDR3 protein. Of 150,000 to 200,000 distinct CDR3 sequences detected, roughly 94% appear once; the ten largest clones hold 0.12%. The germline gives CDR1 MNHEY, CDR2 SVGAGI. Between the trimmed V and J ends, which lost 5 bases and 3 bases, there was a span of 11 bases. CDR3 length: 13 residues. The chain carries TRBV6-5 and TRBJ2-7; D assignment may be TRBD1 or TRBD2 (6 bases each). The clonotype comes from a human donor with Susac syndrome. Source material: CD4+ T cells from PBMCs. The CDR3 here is CASSRGRGYEQYF. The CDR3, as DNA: TGTGCCAGCAGTCGGGGGCGAGGCTACGAGCAGTACTTC.